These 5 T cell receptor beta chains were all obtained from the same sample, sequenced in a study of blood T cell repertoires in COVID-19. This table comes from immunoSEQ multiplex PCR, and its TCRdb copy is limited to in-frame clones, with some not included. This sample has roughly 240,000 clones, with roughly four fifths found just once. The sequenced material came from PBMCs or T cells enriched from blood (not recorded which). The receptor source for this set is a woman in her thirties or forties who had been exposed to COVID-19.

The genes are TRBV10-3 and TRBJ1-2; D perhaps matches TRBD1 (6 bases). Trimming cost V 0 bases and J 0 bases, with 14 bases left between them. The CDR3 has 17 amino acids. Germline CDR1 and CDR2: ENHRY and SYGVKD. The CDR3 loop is CAISESSGRGANYGYTF. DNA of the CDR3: TGTGCCATCAGTGAGTCTTCTGGCAGGGGAGCTAACTATGGCTACACCTTC.

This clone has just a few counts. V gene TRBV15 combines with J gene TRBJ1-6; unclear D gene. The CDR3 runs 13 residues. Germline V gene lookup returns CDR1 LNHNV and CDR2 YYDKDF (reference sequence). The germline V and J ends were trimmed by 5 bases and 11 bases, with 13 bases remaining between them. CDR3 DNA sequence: TGTGCCACCAGCCTTACAGCCGACACACCCCTCCACTTT. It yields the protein CATSLTADTPLHF.

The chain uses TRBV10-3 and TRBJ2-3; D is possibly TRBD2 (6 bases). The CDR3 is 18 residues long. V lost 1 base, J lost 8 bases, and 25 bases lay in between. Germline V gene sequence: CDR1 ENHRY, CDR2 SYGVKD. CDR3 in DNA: TGTGCCATCAGTGAGTTGGGAGGACCACAGGACGCAAAGGGTACGCAGTATTTT. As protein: CAISELGGPQDAKGTQYF.

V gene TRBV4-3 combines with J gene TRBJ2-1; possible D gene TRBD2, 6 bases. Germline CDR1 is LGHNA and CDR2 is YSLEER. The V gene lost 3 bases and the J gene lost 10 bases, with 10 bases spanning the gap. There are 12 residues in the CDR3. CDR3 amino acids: CASSHQGGEQFF. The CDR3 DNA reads TGCGCCAGCAGCCATCAGGGAGGCGAGCAGTTCTTC.

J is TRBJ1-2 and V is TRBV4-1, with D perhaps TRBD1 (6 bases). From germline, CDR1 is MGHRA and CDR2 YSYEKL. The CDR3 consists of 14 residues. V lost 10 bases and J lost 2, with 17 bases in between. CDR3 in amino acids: CATSPPGQNYGYTF. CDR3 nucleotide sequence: TGCGCCACATCCCCTCCTGGACAGAACTATGGCTACACCTTC.